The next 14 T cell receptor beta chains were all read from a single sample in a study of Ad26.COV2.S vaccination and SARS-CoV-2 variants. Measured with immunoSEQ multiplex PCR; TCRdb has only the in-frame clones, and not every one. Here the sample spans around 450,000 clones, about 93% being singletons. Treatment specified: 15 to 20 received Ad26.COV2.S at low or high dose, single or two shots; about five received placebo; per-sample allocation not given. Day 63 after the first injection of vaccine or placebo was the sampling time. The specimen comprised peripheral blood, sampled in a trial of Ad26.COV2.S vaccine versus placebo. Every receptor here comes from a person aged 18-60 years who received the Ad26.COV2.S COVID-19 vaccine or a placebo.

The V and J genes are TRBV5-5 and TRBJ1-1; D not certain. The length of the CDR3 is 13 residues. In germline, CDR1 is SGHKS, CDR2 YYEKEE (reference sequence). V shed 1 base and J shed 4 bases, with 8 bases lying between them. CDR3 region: CASSLFSGTEAFF. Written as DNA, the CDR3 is TGTGCCAGCAGCTTGTTCTCGGGCACTGAAGCTTTCTTT.

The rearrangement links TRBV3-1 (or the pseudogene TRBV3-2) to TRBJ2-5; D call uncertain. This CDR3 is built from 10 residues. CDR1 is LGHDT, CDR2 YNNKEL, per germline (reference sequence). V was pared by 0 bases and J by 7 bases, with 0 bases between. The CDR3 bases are TGTGCCAGCAGCCAAGAGACCCAGTACTTC. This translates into CASSQETQYF.

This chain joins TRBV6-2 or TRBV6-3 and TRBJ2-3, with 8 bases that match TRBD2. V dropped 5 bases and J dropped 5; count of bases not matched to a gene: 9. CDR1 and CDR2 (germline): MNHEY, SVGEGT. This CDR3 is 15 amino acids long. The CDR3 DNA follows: TGTGCCAGCAGTATAAGCGGGAGAGGGGTAGATACGCAGTATTTT. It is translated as CASSISGRGVDTQYF.

CDR3 residues: CASNRRELMNTEAFF. The CDR3 DNA is TGTGCCAGTAACCGCAGGGAGCTCATGAACACTGAAGCTTTCTTT. The V and J genes are TRBV19 and TRBJ1-1; possible D gene TRBD1, 5 bases. The germline CDR1 and CDR2 sequences are LNHDA and SQIVND (reference sequence). There are 15 residues in the CDR3. The V and J ends lost 7 bases and 0 bases respectively, with 15 bases between them.

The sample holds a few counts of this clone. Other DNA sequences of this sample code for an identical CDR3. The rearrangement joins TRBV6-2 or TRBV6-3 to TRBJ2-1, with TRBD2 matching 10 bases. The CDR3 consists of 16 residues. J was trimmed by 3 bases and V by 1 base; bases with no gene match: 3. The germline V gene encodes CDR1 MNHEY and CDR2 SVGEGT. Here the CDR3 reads CASSYLTSGLYNEQFF. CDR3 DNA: TGTGCCAGCAGTTACTTGACTAGCGGGCTCTACAATGAGCAGTTCTTC.

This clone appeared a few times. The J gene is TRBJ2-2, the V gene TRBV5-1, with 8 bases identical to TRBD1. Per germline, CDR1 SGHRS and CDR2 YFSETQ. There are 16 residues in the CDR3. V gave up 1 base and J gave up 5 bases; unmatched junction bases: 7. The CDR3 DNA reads TGCGCCAGCAGCTTGCCCGGGACAGGACCTACCGGGGAGCTGTTTTTT. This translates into CASSLPGTGPTGELFF.

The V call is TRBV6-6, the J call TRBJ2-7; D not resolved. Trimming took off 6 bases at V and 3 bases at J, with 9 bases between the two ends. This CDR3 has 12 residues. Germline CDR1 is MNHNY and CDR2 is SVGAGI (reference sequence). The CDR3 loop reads CASRQTIYEQYF. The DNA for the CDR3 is TGTGCCAGCAGACAAACTATCTACGAGCAGTACTTC.

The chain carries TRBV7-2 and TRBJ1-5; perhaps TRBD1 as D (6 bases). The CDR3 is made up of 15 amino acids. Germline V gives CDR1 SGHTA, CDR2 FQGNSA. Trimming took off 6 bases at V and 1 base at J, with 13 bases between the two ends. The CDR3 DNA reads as TGTGCCAGCAGTCGGGACATACACAGCAATCAGCCCCAGCATTTT. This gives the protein CASSRDIHSNQPQHF.

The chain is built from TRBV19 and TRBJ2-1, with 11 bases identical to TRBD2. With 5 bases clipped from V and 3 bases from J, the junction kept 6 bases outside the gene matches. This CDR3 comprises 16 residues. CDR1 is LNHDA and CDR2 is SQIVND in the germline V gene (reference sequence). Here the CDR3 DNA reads TGTGCCAGTAGTCCCCGCGGGACTAGCGGCTACAATGAGCAGTTCTTC. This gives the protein CASSPRGTSGYNEQFF.

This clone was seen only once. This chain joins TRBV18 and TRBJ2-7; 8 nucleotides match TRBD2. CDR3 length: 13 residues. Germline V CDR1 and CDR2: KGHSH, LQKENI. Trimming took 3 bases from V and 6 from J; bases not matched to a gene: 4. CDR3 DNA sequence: TGTGCCAGCTCACCGACGCGGGAGGTCGAGCAGTACTTC. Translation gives CASSPTREVEQYF.

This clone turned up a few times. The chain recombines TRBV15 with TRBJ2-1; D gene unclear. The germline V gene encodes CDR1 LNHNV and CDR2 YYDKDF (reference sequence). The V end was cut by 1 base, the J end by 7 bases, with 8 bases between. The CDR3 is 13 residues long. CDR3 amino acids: CATSRGNLNEQFF. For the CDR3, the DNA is TGTGCCACCAGCAGAGGAAATTTAAATGAGCAGTTCTTC.

CDR3 sequence reads: CASSLAPAGGYYEQYF. DNA for the CDR3: TGTGCCAGCAGCTTAGCGCCCGCGGGAGGGTACTACGAGCAGTACTTC. This rearrangement joins TRBV7-8 to TRBJ2-7, with 9 bases matching TRBD2. This CDR3 region has 16 residues. Germline loops: CDR1 SGHVS, CDR2 FQNEAQ. Trimming took 0 bases from V and 3 from J; bases not matched to a gene: 6.

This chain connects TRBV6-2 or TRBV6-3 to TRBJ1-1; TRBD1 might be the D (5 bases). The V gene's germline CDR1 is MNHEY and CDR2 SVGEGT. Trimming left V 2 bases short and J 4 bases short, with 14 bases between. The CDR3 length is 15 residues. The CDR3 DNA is TGTGCCAGCAGTTACGTCGGGGCCCGGGGCACTGAAGCTTTCTTT. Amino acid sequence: CASSYVGARGTEAFF.

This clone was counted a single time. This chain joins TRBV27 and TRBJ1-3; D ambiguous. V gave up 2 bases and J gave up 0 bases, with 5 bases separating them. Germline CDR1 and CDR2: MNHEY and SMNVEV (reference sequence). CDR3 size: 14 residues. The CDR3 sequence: CASSLQSSGNTIYF. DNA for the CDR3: TGTGCCAGCAGTTTACAGAGCTCTGGAAACACCATATATTTT.